These T cell receptor beta chains were read from a single sample in a study of tumor-infiltrating lymphocytes in primary liver carcinoma. TCRdb fed the multiplex PCR reads into MiXCR, producing one record per CDR3 protein. This sample yields more than 100,000 distinct CDR3 sequences, of which 65% are seen a single time; around 9.3% belongs to the top ten. Sequenced input: liver tumor tissue from sampling region 1. All receptors come from a woman aged 55 to 70 with primary liver carcinoma and hepatitis B virus infection. CDR3s include the opening cysteine and the closing phenylalanine or tryptophan. The order of the fields is V gene, J gene, clone size, D gene, CDR3 protein, CDR3 DNA. A D gene is named only where the DNA matches it firmly. A clone size is listed for some rows: how often the clone was seen (once, few, many), or a class if it is expanded.

TRBV12-3/TRBV12-4	TRBJ2-3	NA	TRBD2	CASSGPAGGADTQYF	TGTGCCAGCAGTGGACCAGCGGGAGGGGCAGATACGCAGTATTTT
TRBV4-2	TRBJ2-1	NA	NA	CASSQEGGRNGQFF	TGTGCCAGCAGCCAAGAGGGCGGGCGCAATGGGCAGTTCTTC
TRBV11-2	TRBJ2-3	NA	NA	CAGGPWTSTDTQYF	TGTGCCGGCGGGCCGTGGACTAGCACAGATACGCAGTATTTT
TRBV7-3	TRBJ2-3	few	TRBD2	CASSLAGGAAGDTQYF	TGTGCCAGCAGCCTTGCCGGGGGGGCCGCAGGGGATACGCAGTATTTT
TRBV5-1	TRBJ2-5	NA	TRBD2	CASSSGTSEETQYF	TGCGCCAGCAGCTCCGGGACTAGCGAAGAGACCCAGTACTTC
TRBV2	TRBJ2-1	NA	NA	CTSTYYLRGSNEQFF	TGTACCAGCACCTACTACCTCAGAGGCTCCAATGAGCAGTTCTTC
TRBV5-4	TRBJ2-1	NA	TRBD2	CASSPTSGITSEQSF	TGTGCTAGCAGCCCTACTAGCGGGATAACGAGTGAGCAGTCCTTC
TRBV10-3	TRBJ2-2	NA	NA	CAISGTGDAEGELLF	TGTGCCATCAGTGGCACAGGGGACGCGGAGGGGGAGCTGTTATTT
TRBV10-1	TRBJ2-3	NA	NA	CACSESMGRIDTQYF	TGCGCCTGCAGTGAGTCTATGGGGAGGATAGATACGCAGTATTTT
TRBV5-6	TRBJ2-2	many	NA	CASSLRAGALSGELFF	TGTGCCAGCAGCTTACGTGCGGGGGCCCTCAGCGGGGAGCTGTTTTTT
TRBV12-3/TRBV12-4	TRBJ2-2	NA	NA	CASSPRGWGDGELFF	TGTGCCAGCAGCCCGCGTGGGTGGGGGGACGGGGAGCTGTTTTTC
TRBV11-2	TRBJ2-3	medium-sized	NA	CASSLLVTDTQYF	TGTGCCAGCAGCCTCCTCGTCACAGATACGCAGTATTTT
TRBV28	TRBJ1-2	NA	NA	CASSFFQVDRYGYTF	TGTGCCAGCAGTTTTTTCCAGGTGGACCGCTATGGCTACACCTTC